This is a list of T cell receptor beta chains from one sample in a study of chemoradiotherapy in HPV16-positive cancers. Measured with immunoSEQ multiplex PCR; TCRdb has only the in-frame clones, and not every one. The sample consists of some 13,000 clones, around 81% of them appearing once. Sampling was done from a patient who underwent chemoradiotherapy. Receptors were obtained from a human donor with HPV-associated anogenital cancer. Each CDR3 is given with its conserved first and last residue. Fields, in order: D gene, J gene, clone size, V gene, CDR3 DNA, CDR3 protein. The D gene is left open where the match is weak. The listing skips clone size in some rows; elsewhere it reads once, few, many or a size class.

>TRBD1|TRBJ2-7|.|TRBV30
TGTGCCTGGAGATCACAGGGGTTCTACGAGCAGTACTTC
CAWRSQGFYEQYF
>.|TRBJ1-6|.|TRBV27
TGTGCCAGCAGCGAACAGGGTTATACACCCCTCCACTTT
CASSEQGYTPLHF
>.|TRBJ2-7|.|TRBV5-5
TGTGCCAGCAGCTTGGTCGCAGGGGACTACGAGCAGTACTTC
CASSLVAGDYEQYF
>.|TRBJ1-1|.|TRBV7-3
TGTGCCAGCAGAGGGAGAAGTATGAACACTGAAGCTTTCTTT
CASRGRSMNTEAFF
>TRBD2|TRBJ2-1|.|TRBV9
TGTGCCAGCGGTACTAGCGGGGGGGCCGGTGAGCAGTTCTTC
CASGTSGGAGEQFF
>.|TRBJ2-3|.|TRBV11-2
TGTGCCAGCAGCCCAGCCATCTCCACAGATACGCAGTATTTT
CASSPAISTDTQYF
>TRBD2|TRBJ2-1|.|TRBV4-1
TGCGCCAGCTCCCGGGGGGCTAGCGGGGGGATGGGTGAGCAGTTCTTC
CASSRGASGGMGEQFF
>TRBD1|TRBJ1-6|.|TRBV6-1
TGTGCCAGCAGTGATTACCGGGACAGGACCTTTGGACCCCTCCACTTT
CASSDYRDRTFGPLHF
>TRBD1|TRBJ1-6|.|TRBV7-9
TGTGCCAGCAGCTCGAGGACAGGACTAGATTCACCCCTCCACTTT
CASSSRTGLDSPLHF
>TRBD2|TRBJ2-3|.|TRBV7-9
TGTGCCAGCGCCAACCCGACTAGCAGAGACACAGATACGCAGTATTTT
CASANPTSRDTDTQYF
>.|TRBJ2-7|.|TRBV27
TGTGCCAGCAGTTTAGGGGGGATATTTTCCTACGAGCAGTACTTC
CASSLGGIFSYEQYF
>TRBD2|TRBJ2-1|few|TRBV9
TGTGCCAGCAGCGTAGTAGCGGGGGGTTTGAATGAGCAGTTCTTC
CASSVVAGGLNEQFF
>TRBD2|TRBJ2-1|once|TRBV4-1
TGCGCCACTTCAGGATTAGCGGGGGGGAGCGATGAGCAGTTCTTC
CATSGLAGGSDEQFF
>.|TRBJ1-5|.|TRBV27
TGTGCCAGCAGTTCATTAACCCCGGCGGGAATGGGTCAGCCCCAGCATTTT
CASSSLTPAGMGQPQHF
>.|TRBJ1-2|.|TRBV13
TGTGCCAGCAGCTTGTCGGGGGGTGTTGGCTACACCTTC
CASSLSGGVGYTF
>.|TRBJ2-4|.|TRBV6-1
TGTGCCAGCATTGGGGTGGCCAAAAACATTCAGTACTTC
CASIGVAKNIQYF
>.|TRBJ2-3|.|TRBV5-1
TGCGCCAGCAGCTTGGAAGCAGATACGCAGTATTTT
CASSLEADTQYF
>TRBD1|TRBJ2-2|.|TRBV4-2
TGTGCCAGCAGCGTGGGACAGGGAGACACCGGGGAGCTGTTTTTT
CASSVGQGDTGELFF
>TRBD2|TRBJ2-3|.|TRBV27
TGTGCCAGCAGTTTGCGGGGGGGCCCCCTGTACACAGATACGCAGTATTTT
CASSLRGGPLYTDTQYF
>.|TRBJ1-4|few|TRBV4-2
TGTGCCAGCAGCCAAGTCCTCGGTCTTTCGGAAAAACTGTTTTTT
CASSQVLGLSEKLFF
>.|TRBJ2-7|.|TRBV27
TGTGCCAGCACTGGAGACAGCGAGCAGTACTTC
CASTGDSEQYF
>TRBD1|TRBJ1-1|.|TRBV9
TGTGCCAGCAGCGAGTCCGGGACAGGGATATTGGACACTGAAGCTTTCTTT
CASSESGTGILDTEAFF